Following are 24 T cell receptor beta chains from one sample sequenced in a study of control samples from healthy donors and cancer patients. The method was immunoSEQ multiplex PCR; TCRdb's version includes in-frame clones alone and lacks a portion of them. The table shows about 130,000 clones, with roughly 90% occurring only once. Sequenced input: blood. These receptors all come from a woman aged 45-65 years in good health.

DNA for the CDR3: TGTGCCAGCAGTTCGGGCAGCTTGGGGGGAAACACCATATATTTT. Its protein is CASSSGSLGGNTIYF. The chain joins TRBV6-5 to TRBJ1-3; D call uncertain. The V gene's germline CDR1 is MNHEY and CDR2 SVGAGI. This CDR3 comprises 15 residues. Trimming removed 4 bases at V and 4 bases at J, with 14 bases between.

The chain combines TRBV28 with TRBJ1-1; TRBD1 is a possible D gene (5 bases). V was cut by 4 bases and J by 7 bases, with 16 bases left in between. Germline lookup yields CDR1 MDHEN and CDR2 SYDVKM. The CDR3 has 14 amino acids. The CDR3 is CASSSMTGGFEAFF. CDR3 bases: TGTGCCAGCAGTTCCATGACTGGGGGGTTTGAAGCTTTCTTT.

The rearrangement joins TRBV7-6 to TRBJ1-3; D ambiguous. The CDR3 is 17 residues long. Germline loops: CDR1 SGHVS, CDR2 FNYEAQ. Trimming left V 2 bases short and J 2 bases short, with 16 bases between. The CDR3 DNA follows: TGTGCCAGCAGCTTAACCTCTATGGGGTCTGCTGGAAACACCATATATTTT. Protein product: CASSLTSMGSAGNTIYF.

V gene TRBV12-5 combines with J gene TRBJ2-7, with 9 bases fitting TRBD1. The CDR3 runs to 15 residues. The J segment lost 5 bases and the V segment lost 1 base, leaving 6 bases of the junction unmatched. CDR1 is LGHNT, CDR2 FRNRAP, per germline. CDR3 sequence reads: CASGLDRDRAHEQYF. The CDR3 nucleotides are TGTGCTAGTGGTTTGGACCGGGACAGGGCCCACGAGCAGTACTTC.

Only a few counts were recorded for this clone. The J gene is TRBJ1-5, the V gene TRBV30, with a weak D call TRBD1 (5 bases). The CDR3 spans 15 residues. CDR1 is GTSNPN, CDR2 SVGIG, per germline (reference sequence). V lost 3 bases and J 1 base, leaving 13 bases between the germline ends. CDR3 in amino acids: CAWSKGALSNQPQHF. Written as DNA, the CDR3 is TGTGCCTGGAGCAAAGGGGCGTTGAGCAATCAGCCCCAGCATTTT.

This rearrangement joins TRBV5-5 to TRBJ2-7, with TRBD1 matching 8 bases. The CDR3 has 16 residues. CDR1 and CDR2 from the germline V gene are SGHKS and YYEKEE (reference sequence). Unmatched junction bases numbered 8, after V lost 0 bases and J lost 3 bases. The CDR3 DNA is TGTGCCAGCAGCTTGGTTATCCAGGGGGCCTACTACGAGCAGTACTTC. This codes for CASSLVIQGAYYEQYF.

The chain employs TRBV3-1 (or the pseudogene TRBV3-2) and TRBJ1-5; no clear D gene. Trimming removed 0 bases from V and 0 bases from J, with 6 bases in between. The CDR3 has 15 residues. From germline, CDR1 is LGHDT and CDR2 YNNKEL (reference sequence). The CDR3 is CASSQEGNSNQPQHF. The CDR3, as DNA: TGTGCCAGCAGCCAAGAGGGGAATAGCAATCAGCCCCAGCATTTT.

V and J are TRBV13 and TRBJ2-7; 11 bases are a match to TRBD1. CDR1 and CDR2 (germline): PRHDT, FYEKMQ (reference sequence). Unmatched junction bases numbered 4, after V lost 5 bases and J lost 4 bases. The CDR3 contains 14 residues. The CDR3 is CASSRGQGAYEQYF. The CDR3 coding sequence is TGTGCCAGCAGCCGCGGACAGGGGGCGTACGAGCAGTACTTC.

The chain uses TRBV14 and TRBJ2-2; D is unresolved. Germline V gives CDR1 SGHDN, CDR2 FVKESK. The V end was cut by 1 base, the J end by 3 bases, with 6 bases between. This CDR3 region has 14 residues. The DNA for the CDR3 is TGTGCCAGCAGCCAAGTTTTTGACACCGGGGAGCTGTTTTTT. This gives the protein CASSQVFDTGELFF. Using reference TRBV14 and TRBJ2-2 for the parts outside the CDR3, the full variable domain is EAGVTQFPSHSVIEKGQTVTLRCDPISGHDNLYWYRRVMGKEIKFLLHFVKESKQDESGMPNNRFLAERTGGTYSTLKVQPAELEDSGVYFCASSQVFDTGELFFGEGSRLTVL.

This chain joins TRBV6-1 and TRBJ1-2; D perhaps matches TRBD1 (5 bases). Germline V gene lookup returns CDR1 MNHNS and CDR2 SASEGT. The V and J ends lost 1 base and 7 bases respectively, with 16 bases between them. The CDR3 length is 15 residues. The DNA for the CDR3 is TGTGCCAGCAGTGAAGGGGGCCAGGGTACCTTTGGCTACACCTTC. Translation gives CASSEGGQGTFGYTF.

J is TRBJ1-2 and V is TRBV19; D remains ambiguous. V was pared by 10 bases and J by 3 bases, with 9 bases between. The CDR3 totals 11 residues. Germline values: CDR1 LNHDA, CDR2 SQIVND (reference sequence). The CDR3 nucleotides are TGTGCCACTCGAAGGGACTATGGCTACACCTTC. Translated, it gives CATRRDYGYTF.

This chain uses TRBV14 with TRBJ2-1; TRBD2 matches at 7 bases. Germline V gives CDR1 SGHDN, CDR2 FVKESK. The CDR3 is 15 residues long. Germline trimming cut 0 bases from V and 4 bases from J; bases unmatched to any gene: 3. The CDR3 protein is CASSQEWGGYNEQFF. CDR3 DNA: TGTGCCAGCAGCCAAGAGTGGGGGGGTTACAATGAGCAGTTCTTC. Full variable domain (missing parts from reference TRBV14 and TRBJ2-1): EAGVTQFPSHSVIEKGQTVTLRCDPISGHDNLYWYRRVMGKEIKFLLHFVKESKQDESGMPNNRFLAERTGGTYSTLKVQPAELEDSGVYFCASSQEWGGYNEQFFGPGTRLTVL.

J is TRBJ2-5 and V is TRBV27; TRBD1 matches 7 bases. The CDR3 is 12 amino acids. With V trimmed by 6 bases and J by 11 bases, 9 bases remained unmatched. Germline V gene lookup returns CDR1 MNHEY and CDR2 SMNVEV (reference sequence). In nucleotides, the CDR3 is TGTGCCAGCAGGACAACACAGGGGTTTCAGTACTTC. It yields the protein CASRTTQGFQYF.

The chain has TRBV6-1 and TRBJ2-3; D is perhaps TRBD2 (5 bases). V was clipped by 1 base and J by 0 bases, with 11 bases between them. The CDR3 has 16 amino acids. The germline CDR1 and CDR2 sequences are MNHNS and SASEGT. This CDR3 is CASSEVFRDSTDTQYF. The CDR3 DNA reads TGTGCCAGCAGTGAAGTCTTCCGGGATAGCACAGATACGCAGTATTTT.

This sequence joins TRBV7-9 and TRBJ1-2; a possible D gene is TRBD1 (6 bases). Per germline, CDR1 SEHNR and CDR2 FQNEAQ (reference sequence). This CDR3 region has 16 residues. V was shortened by 4 bases and J by 8 bases, with 23 bases between the two germline ends. CDR3 bases: TGTGCCAGCAGCTCCAGGGGTGATACGTCGTCGTGGGGCTACACCTTC. Its translation: CASSSRGDTSSWGYTF.

This chain joins TRBV7-2 and TRBJ1-2; a weak D match, TRBD1 (5 bases). The CDR3 totals 14 residues. CDR1 and CDR2 (germline): SGHTA, FQGNSA. V was trimmed by 3 bases and J by 3 bases, leaving 11 bases between them. Here the CDR3 DNA reads TGTGCCAGCAGCTTGGCCGGGACGGACTATGGCTACACCTTC. Translating it yields CASSLAGTDYGYTF.

The rearrangement links TRBV19 to TRBJ1-4; 8 bases agree with TRBD1. Looked up from germline, CDR1 is LNHDA and CDR2 is SQIVND (reference sequence). V gave up 4 bases and J gave up 2 bases; unmatched junction bases: 3. This CDR3 is 15 amino acids long. CDR3 bases: TGTGCCAGTAGTAGGACAGGGCTCACTAATGAAAAACTGTTTTTT. Amino acid sequence: CASSRTGLTNEKLFF. Variable domain in full (rest from reference TRBV19 and TRBJ1-4): DGGITQSPKYLFRKEGQNVTLSCEQNLNHDAMYWYRQDPGQGLRLIYYSQIVNDFQKGDIAEGYSVSREKKESFPLTVTSAQKNPTAFYLCASSRTGLTNEKLFFGSGTQLSVL.

The J gene is TRBJ2-3, the V gene TRBV28; no clear D. Trimming pared 7 bases from V and 0 bases from J, leaving 11 bases between. Germline values: CDR1 MDHEN, CDR2 SYDVKM. CDR3 length equals 14 residues. This chain's CDR3 is CASKMGGSTDTQYF. The CDR3 DNA is TGTGCCAGCAAGATGGGTGGAAGCACAGATACGCAGTATTTT.

The chain uses TRBV6-5 and TRBJ1-2, with D unresolved. V lost 0 bases and J lost 11, with 13 bases in between. Germline CDR1 MNHEY, CDR2 SVGAGI. The CDR3 sequence is 13 residues long. CDR3 bases: TGTGCCAGCAGTTACTCCATCGGCAGCGATTACACCTTC. Its translation is CASSYSIGSDYTF.

The V call is TRBV27, the J call TRBJ1-1, with a tentative D call TRBD1 (5 bases). Germline V gene lookup returns CDR1 MNHEY and CDR2 SMNVEV (reference sequence). Trimming removed 0 bases from V and 4 bases from J, with 6 bases in between. This CDR3 region has 13 residues. The DNA for the CDR3 is TGTGCCAGCAGTTTATCTGGGGGCACTGAAGCTTTCTTT. It translates to CASSLSGGTEAFF.

CDR3 sequence reads: CASSPGTRGRSNYGYTF. CDR3 DNA: TGTGCCAGCAGTCCAGGGACACGGGGCCGTTCTAACTATGGCTACACCTTC. The chain has TRBV27 and TRBJ1-2; D is perhaps TRBD1 (6 bases). V was shortened by 5 bases and J by 0 bases, with 19 bases between the two germline ends. The CDR3 consists of 17 residues. Germline V gene lookup returns CDR1 MNHEY and CDR2 SMNVEV (reference sequence).

The CDR3 spells CASSEFGRGSNQPQHF. The CDR3, as DNA: TGTGCCAGCAGTGAATTCGGCAGGGGAAGCAATCAGCCCCAGCATTTT. The chain combines TRBV2 with TRBJ1-5; possibly TRBD1 for D (6 bases). V dropped 2 bases and J dropped 1 base, with 12 bases sitting between them. The CDR3 spans 16 residues. Germline values: CDR1 SNHLY, CDR2 FYNNEI.

The chain couples TRBV24-1 to TRBJ2-2, with D unclear. V lost 3 bases and J 4 bases, leaving 5 bases between the germline ends. The CDR3 runs to 13 residues. CDR1 is KGHDR, CDR2 SFDVKD, per germline. CDR3 sequence reads: CATSDGFTGELFF. The CDR3 nucleotides read TGTGCCACCAGTGATGGGTTCACCGGGGAGCTGTTTTTT.

The V and J genes are TRBV6-5 and TRBJ2-2; 7 bases are shared with TRBD1. The J segment lost 6 bases and the V segment lost 5 bases, leaving 3 bases of the junction unmatched. CDR1 is MNHEY, CDR2 SVGAGI, per germline. CDR3 length: 13 amino acids. CDR3 residues: CASSRQGAGELFF. The CDR3 coding sequence is TGTGCCAGCAGTAGACAGGGAGCCGGGGAGCTGTTTTTT.